This T cell receptor beta chain was found in a study of PD-1 blockade in classical Hodgkin lymphoma (dated by TCRdb to about 2020). For context, the study as a whole: Nivolumab dosing was 3 mg/kg intravenously every 2 weeks, continuing until either disease progression or unacceptable toxicity. The study used CyTOF and TCR beta sequencing to define a peripheral blood immune signature of response to PD-1 blockade in classical Hodgkin lymphoma. What the research found in general, with its limitations: Diversity was lower in patients who began nivolumab less than 1 year after ASCT, so these patients were left out of later analyses to avoid confounding by immune reconstitution. CD4+ but not CD8+ TCR diversity rose significantly by C4D1 (p=0.0027 vs p=0.16), most apparent in complete responders (p=0.02). The study was limited to a single clinical trial cohort, and causes of repertoire differences, possibly disease activity or prior therapy, remained undefined. Baseline TCR diversity was reported as lower in newly diagnosed patients than in healthy donors, and lower still in relapsed/refractory patients. Baseline diversity similar to that of newly diagnosed patients was observed in trial patients achieving complete response, whereas significantly lower diversity was observed in partial responders and progressors.

The CDR3 starts with the cysteine, ends with the phenylalanine, and has 14 residues. Only CDR3 DNA remains: 42 bases, in frame from the first base. CDR1 SEHNR and CDR2 FQNEAQ were looked up in the germline V gene (reference sequence). For this chain, trimming is 4 bases at the V end and 2 bases at the J end, and the number of junction bases without a gene match is 1. Genomic DNA was isolated using the Qiagen DNeasy kit from unsorted PBMCs as well as from negatively selected CD4+ and CD8+ fractions. Using primers that anneal to V and J segments, immunoSEQ multiplex PCR amplified the TCR beta CDR3 regions. A synthetic immune receptor repertoire was used to minimize amplification bias, and any remaining bias was removed computationally after sequencing. As for how the authors treated the data: Repertoire diversity was quantified as the Shannon entropy index using custom Python scripts. The unsorted, CD4+ and CD8+ repertoires were each analyzed separately, with the exception of combined analyses, where CD4+ and CD8+ sequences were merged in silico. Clonal expansion was defined as at least a 2-fold frequency increase after treatment relative to C1D1, with a pseudocount of 0.5 for undetected baseline clones. Singleton clones were defined as clones with 0 or 1 copy at C1D1, and non-singleton clones were defined as clones with 2 or more copies. Clones expanded in unsorted samples were annotated as CD4+, CD8+ or unknown by matching protein sequences in sorted samples from the same patient. Wilcoxon tests were applied to paired samples to test diversity changes from C1D1 to C4D1. TCRdb's version of the immuneACCESS table is confined to in-frame rearrangements and falls short of the full clone set. An unresolved V gene accounts for under half of the shortfall where checked; the remainder is of unknown origin. The V and J calls and clone size were taken over from that table, and D and trimming were inferred from the DNA. The sample data list 17,000 or so clones, and around four fifths of these were observed just once. 1% of the sample comes from the top ten.

As to this clone: No cognate antigen has been identified for it. Base qualities are not at hand, and no much larger clone is one base apart.

Reading the label with the study, this specimen's time point is: cycle 1 day 1 (C1D1), immediately before nivolumab initiation. Every trial patient had relapsed following autologous stem cell transplantation, and prior brentuximab vedotin exposure was what differed among cohorts A, B and C. A Miltenyi CD4+ T cell isolation kit was used for magnetic negative selection to purify CD4+ T cells from thawed PBMCs. The trial cohort was composed of 56 patients with relapsed/refractory classical Hodgkin lymphoma, for whom complete response, partial response or progressive disease was recorded as best overall response. Single-agent nivolumab was administered to trial patients in the multi-cohort phase II CheckMate 205 trial. An independent review committee assessed best overall response by applying the 2007 International Working Group response criteria. Trial PBMCs were collected immediately before nivolumab initiation (C1D1) and during therapy at cycle 2 day 1 and cycle 4 day 1. Peripheral blood was collected in 8 mL Vacutainer Cell Preparation Tubes, from which PBMCs were isolated by centrifugation and then cryopreserved. Purified CD4+ and CD8+ fractions were prepared only for cases with an additional available PBMC sample. Magnetically labelled cells were depleted on LS columns in a quadroMACS separator, and the flow-through was collected as the purified fraction.

The clonotype originates from a human donor with classical Hodgkin lymphoma. The chain is encoded by TRBV7-9 joined to TRBJ2-2; 7 middle bases align to TRBD1. The sequences come from CD4+ T cells from blood, collected at baseline. The CDR3 in this case is CASSWDSNTGELFF. The base sequence is TGTGCCAGCAGCTGGGACAGCAACACCGGGGAGCTGTTTTTT.